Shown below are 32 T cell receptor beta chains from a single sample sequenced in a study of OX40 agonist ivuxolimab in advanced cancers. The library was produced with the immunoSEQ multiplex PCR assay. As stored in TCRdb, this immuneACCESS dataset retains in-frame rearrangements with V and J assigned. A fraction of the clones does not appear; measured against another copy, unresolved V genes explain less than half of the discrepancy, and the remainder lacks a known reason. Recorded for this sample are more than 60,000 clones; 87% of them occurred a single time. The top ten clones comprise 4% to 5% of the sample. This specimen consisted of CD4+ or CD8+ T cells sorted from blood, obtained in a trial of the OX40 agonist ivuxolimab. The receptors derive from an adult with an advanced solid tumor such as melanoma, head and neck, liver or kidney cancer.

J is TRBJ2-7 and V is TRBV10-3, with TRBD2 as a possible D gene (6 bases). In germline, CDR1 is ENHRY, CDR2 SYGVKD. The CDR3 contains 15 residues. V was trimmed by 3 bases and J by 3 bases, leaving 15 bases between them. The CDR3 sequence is CAISEEELAVYEQYF. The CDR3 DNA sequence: TGTGCCATCAGTGAAGAGGAATTAGCGGTCTACGAGCAGTACTTC.

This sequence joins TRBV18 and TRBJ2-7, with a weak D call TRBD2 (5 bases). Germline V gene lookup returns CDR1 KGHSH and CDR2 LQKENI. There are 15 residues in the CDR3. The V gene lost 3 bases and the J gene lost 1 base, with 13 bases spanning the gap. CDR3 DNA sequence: TGTGCCAGCTCACCTCCTCCCGAGGGTTCCTACGAGCAGTACTTC. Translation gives CASSPPPEGSYEQYF.

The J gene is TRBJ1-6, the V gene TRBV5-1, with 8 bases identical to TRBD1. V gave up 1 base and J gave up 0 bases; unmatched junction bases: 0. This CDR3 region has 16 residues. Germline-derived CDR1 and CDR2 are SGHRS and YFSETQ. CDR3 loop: CASSLTGGSYNSPLHF. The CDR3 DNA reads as TGCGCCAGCAGCTTGACAGGGGGCTCCTATAATTCACCCCTCCACTTT.

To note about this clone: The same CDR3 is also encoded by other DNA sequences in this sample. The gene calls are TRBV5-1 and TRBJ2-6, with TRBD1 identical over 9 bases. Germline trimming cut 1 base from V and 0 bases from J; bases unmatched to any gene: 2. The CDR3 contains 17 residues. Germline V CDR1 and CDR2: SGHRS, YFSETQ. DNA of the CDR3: TGCGCCAGCAGCTTGCTGACAGGGGGCTCTGGGGCCAACGTCCTGACTTTC. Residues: CASSLLTGGSGANVLTF.

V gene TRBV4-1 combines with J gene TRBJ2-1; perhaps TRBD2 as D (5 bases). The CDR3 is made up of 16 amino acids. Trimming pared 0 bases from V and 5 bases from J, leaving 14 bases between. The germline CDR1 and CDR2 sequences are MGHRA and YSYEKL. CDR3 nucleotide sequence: TGCGCCAGCAGCCAAGATAGGACGGGATTCGACAATGAGCAGTTCTTC. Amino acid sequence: CASSQDRTGFDNEQFF.

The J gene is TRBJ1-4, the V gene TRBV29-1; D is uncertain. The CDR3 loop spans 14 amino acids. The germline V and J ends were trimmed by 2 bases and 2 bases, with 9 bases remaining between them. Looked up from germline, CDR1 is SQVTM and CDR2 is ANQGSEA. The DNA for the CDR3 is TGCAGCGTTGAATTACTAGGGACTAATGAAAAACTGTTTTTT. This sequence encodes CSVELLGTNEKLFF.

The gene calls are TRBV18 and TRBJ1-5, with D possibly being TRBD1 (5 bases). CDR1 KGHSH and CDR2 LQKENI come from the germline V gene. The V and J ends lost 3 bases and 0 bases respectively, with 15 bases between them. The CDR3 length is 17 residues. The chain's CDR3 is CASSPTLQRGSNQPQHF. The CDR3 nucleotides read TGTGCCAGCTCACCGACTCTTCAGAGGGGTAGCAATCAGCCCCAGCATTTT.

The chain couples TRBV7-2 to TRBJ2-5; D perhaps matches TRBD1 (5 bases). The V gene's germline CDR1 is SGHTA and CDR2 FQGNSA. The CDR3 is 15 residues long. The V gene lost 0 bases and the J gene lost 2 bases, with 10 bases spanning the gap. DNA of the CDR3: TGTGCCAGCAGCTTAGCGCAAGGGGATCAAGAGACCCAGTACTTC. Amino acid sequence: CASSLAQGDQETQYF.

The CDR3 region has the DNA TGTGCCAGCAGTTTAAGGCCGGGCTCCTACAATGAGCAGTTCTTC. Its translation is CASSLRPGSYNEQFF. This chain links TRBV28 with TRBJ2-1, with D unclear. Deletions cut 2 bases from V and 0 bases from J, with 8 bases between. This CDR3 region has 15 residues. Germline V gene lookup returns CDR1 MDHEN and CDR2 SYDVKM.

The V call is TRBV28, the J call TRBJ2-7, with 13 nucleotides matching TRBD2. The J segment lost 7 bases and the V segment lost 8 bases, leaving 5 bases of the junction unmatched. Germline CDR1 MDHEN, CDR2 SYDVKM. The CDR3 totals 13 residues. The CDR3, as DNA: TGTGCCAGCCTCGCGGGACTAGCGGGGGAGCAGTACTTC. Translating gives CASLAGLAGEQYF.

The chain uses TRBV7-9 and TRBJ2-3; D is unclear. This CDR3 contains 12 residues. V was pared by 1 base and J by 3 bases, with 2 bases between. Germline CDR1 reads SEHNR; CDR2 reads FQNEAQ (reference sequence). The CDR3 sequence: CASSLDTDTQYF. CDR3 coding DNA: TGTGCCAGCAGCTTAGATACAGATACGCAGTATTTT.

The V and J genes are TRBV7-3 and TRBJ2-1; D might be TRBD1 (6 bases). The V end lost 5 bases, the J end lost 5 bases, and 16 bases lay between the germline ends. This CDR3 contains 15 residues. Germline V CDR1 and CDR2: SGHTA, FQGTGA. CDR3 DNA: TGTGCCAGCAGCCCCCGAGGGGGTGGCCACAATGAGCAGTTCTTC. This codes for CASSPRGGGHNEQFF.

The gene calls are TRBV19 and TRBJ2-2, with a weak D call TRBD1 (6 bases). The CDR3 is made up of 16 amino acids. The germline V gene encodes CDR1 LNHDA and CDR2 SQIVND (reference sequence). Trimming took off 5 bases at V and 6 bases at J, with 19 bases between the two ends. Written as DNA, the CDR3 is TGTGCCAGTAGTCGCACGTTAGGGGGAGCCGCCGGGGAGCTGTTTTTT. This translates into CASSRTLGGAAGELFF.

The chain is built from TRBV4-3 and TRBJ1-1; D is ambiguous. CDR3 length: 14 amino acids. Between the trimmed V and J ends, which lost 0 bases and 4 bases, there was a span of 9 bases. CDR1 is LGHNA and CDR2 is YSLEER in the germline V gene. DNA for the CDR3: TGCGCCAGCAGCCAAGAATGGCGGCTCACTGAAGCTTTCTTT. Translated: CASSQEWRLTEAFF.

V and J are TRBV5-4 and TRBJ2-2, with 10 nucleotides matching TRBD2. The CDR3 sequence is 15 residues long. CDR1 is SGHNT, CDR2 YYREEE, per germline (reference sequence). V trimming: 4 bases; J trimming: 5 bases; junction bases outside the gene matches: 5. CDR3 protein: CASSKSGGATGELFF. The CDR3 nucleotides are TGTGCCAGCAGCAAAAGCGGGGGGGCTACCGGGGAGCTGTTTTTT.

CDR3: CASNSGSYNEQFF. Written as DNA, the CDR3 is TGCGCCAGCAATTCAGGTTCCTACAATGAGCAGTTCTTC. The chain has TRBV10-2 and TRBJ2-1, with no clear D. CDR1 and CDR2 from the germline V gene are WSHSY and SAAADI. The CDR3 spans 13 residues. Trimming pared 7 bases from V and 1 base from J, leaving 8 bases between.

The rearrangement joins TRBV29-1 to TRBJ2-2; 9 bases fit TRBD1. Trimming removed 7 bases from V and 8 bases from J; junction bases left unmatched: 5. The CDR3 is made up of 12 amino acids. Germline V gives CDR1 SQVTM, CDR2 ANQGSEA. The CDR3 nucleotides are TGCAGCGCCGGGACAGGGAAGGGGGAGCTGTTTTTT. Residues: CSAGTGKGELFF.

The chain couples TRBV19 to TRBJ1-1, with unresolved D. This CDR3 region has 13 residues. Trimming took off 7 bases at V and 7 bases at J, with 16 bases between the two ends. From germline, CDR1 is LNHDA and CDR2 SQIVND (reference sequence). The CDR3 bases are TGTGCCAGTACCTCCCGTGTTATCCATGAAGCTTTCTTT. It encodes CASTSRVIHEAFF.

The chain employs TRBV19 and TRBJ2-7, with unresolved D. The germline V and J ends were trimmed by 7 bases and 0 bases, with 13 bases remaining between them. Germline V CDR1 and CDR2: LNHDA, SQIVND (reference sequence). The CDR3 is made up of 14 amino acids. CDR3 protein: CASTPRRNSYEQYF. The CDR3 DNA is TGTGCCAGTACCCCCCGGCGGAACTCCTACGAGCAGTACTTC.

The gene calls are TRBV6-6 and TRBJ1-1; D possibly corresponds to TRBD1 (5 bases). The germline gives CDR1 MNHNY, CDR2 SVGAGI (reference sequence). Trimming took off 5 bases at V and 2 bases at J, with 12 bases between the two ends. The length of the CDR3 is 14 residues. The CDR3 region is CASSHTGGNTEAFF. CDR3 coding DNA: TGTGCCAGCAGTCATACGGGGGGAAACACTGAAGCTTTCTTT.

The CDR3 DNA reads TGTGCCACCAGCCGGACCGCGGGCCGGTTCTTC. This encodes CATSRTAGRFF. The chain employs TRBV15 and TRBJ2-1; tentatively, D is TRBD2 (5 bases). With 5 bases removed from V and 15 bases from J, the gap between germline ends came to 14 bases. The CDR3 is 11 residues long. Per the germline V gene, CDR1 is LNHNV and CDR2 is YYDKDF (reference sequence).

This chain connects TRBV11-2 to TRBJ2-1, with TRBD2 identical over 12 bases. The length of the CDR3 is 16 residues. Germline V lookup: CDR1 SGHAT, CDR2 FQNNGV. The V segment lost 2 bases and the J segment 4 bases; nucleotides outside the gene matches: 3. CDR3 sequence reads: CASSLSSGGAYNEQFF. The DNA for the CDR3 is TGTGCCAGCAGCTTATCTAGCGGGGGGGCATACAATGAGCAGTTCTTC.

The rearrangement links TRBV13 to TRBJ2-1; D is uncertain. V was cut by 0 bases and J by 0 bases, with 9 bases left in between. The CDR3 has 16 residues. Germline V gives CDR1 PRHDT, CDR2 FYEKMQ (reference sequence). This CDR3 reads CASSLGSGISYNEQFF. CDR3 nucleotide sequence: TGTGCCAGCAGCTTAGGCTCTGGGATCTCCTACAATGAGCAGTTCTTC.

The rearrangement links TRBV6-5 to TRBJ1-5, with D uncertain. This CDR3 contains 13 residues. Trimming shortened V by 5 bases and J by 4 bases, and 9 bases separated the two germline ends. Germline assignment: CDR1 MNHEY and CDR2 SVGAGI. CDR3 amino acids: CASSPPGNQPQHF. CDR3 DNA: TGTGCCAGCAGTCCTCCGGGAAATCAGCCCCAGCATTTT.

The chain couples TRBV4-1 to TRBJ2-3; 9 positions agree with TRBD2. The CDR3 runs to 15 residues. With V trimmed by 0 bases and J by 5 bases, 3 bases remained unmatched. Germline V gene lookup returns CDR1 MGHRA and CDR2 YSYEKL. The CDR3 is CASSQDSGSGDTQYF. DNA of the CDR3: TGCGCCAGCAGCCAAGATAGCGGGAGTGGAGATACGCAGTATTTT.

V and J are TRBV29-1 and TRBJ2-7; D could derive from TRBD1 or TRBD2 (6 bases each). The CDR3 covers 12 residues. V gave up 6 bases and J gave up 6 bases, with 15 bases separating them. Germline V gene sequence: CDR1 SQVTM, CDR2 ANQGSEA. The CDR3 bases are TGCAGCGTCCTCCTCGGGGGCCGCGAGCAGTACTTC. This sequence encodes CSVLLGGREQYF.

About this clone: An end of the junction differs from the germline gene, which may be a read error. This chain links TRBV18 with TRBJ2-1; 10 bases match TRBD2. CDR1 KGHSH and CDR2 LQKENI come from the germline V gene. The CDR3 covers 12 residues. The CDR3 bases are TGTGCCAGCTCACCAGAACTAGCGGGACTTATCTTC. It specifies CASSPELAGLIF.

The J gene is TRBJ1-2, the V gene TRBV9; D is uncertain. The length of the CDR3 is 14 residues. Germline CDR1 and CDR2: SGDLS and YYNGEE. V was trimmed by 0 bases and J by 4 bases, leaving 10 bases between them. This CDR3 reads CASSVAAESYGYTF. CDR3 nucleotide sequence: TGTGCCAGCAGCGTAGCTGCGGAGAGCTATGGCTACACCTTC.

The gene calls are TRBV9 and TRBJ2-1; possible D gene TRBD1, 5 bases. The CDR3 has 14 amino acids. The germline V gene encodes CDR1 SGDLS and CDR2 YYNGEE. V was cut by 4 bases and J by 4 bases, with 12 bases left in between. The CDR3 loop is CASSPPTDYNEQFF. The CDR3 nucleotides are TGTGCCAGCAGCCCACCGACAGATTACAATGAGCAGTTCTTC.

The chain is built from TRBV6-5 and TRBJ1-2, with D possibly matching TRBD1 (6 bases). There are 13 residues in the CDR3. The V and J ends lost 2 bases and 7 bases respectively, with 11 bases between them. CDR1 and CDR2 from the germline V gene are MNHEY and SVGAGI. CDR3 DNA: TGTGCCAGCAGTTACGGGGGGCTCGGTGGCTACACCTTC. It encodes CASSYGGLGGYTF.

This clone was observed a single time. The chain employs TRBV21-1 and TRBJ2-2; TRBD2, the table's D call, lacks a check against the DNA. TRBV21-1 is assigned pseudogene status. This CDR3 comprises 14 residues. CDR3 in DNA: TGTGCCAGCAGGAACGGGGGGAACACCGGGGAGCTGTTTTTT. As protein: CASRNGGNTGELFF.

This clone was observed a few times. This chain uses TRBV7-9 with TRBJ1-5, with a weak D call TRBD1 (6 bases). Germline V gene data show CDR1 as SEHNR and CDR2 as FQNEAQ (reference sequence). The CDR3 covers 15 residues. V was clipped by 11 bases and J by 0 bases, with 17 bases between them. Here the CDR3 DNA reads TGTGCCGTCGGGTCAGGGGCCATTAGCAATCAGCCCCAGCATTTT. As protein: CAVGSGAISNQPQHF. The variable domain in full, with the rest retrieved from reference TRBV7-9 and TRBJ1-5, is DTGVSQNPRHKITKRGQNVTFRCDPISEHNRLYWYRQTLGQGPEFLTYFQNEAQLEKSRLLSDRFSAERPKGSFSTLEIQRTEQGDSAMYLCAVGSGAISNQPQHFGDGTRLSIL.